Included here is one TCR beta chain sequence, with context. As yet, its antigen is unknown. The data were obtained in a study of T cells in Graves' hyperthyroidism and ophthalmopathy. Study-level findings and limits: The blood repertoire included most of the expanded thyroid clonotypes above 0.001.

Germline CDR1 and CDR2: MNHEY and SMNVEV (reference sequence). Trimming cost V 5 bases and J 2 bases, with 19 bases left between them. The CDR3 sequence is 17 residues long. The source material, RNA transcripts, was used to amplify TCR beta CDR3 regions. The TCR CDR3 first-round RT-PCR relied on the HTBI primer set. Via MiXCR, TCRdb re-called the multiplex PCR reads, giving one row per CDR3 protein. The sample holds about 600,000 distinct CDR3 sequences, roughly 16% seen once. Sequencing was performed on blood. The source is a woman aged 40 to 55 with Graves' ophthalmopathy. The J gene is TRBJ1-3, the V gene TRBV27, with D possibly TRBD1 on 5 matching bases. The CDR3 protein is CASSQWGVGATGNTIYF. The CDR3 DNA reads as TGTGCCAGCAGTCAATGGGGGGTAGGGGCGACTGGAAACACCATATATTTT.